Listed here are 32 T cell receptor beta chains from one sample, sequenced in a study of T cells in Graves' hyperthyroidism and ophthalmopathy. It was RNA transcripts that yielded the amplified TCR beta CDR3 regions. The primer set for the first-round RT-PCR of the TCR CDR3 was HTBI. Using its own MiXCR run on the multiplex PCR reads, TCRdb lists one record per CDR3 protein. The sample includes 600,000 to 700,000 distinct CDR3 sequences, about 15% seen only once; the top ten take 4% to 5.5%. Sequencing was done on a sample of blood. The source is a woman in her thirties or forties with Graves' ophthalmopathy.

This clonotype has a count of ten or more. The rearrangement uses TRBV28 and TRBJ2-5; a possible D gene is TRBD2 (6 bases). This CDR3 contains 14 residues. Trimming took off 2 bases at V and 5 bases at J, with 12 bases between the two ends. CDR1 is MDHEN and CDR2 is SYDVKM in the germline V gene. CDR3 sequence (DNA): TGTGCCAGCAGTTTAGGGGGGAGGCGGGAGACCCAGTACTTC. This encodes CASSLGGRRETQYF. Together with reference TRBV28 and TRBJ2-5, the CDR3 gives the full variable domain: DVKVTQSSRYLVKRTGEKVFLECVQDMDHENMFWYRQDPGLGLRLIYFSYDVKMKEKGDIPEGYSVSREKKERFSLILESASTNQTSMYLCASSLGGRRETQYFGPGTRLLVL.

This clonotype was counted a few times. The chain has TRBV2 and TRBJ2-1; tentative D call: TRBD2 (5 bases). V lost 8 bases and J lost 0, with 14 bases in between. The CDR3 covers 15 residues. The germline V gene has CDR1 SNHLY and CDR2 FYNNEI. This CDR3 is CASSGLQSSYNEQFF. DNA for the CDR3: TGTGCCAGCTCAGGACTCCAGAGCTCCTACAATGAGCAGTTCTTC.

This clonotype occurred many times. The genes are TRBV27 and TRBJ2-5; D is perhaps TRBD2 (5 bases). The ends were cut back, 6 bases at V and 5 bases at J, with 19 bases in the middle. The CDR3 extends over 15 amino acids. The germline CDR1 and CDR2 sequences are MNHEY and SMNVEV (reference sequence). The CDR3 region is CASSRRAARGETQYF. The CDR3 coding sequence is TGTGCCAGCAGCCGCCGGGCAGCCAGAGGGGAGACCCAGTACTTC.

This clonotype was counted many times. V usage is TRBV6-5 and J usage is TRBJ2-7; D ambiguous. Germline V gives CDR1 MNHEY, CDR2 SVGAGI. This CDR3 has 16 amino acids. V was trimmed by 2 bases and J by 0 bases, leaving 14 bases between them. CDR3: CASSYGRPTRSYEQYF. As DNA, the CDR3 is TGTGCCAGCAGTTACGGCAGGCCAACTCGCTCCTACGAGCAGTACTTC.

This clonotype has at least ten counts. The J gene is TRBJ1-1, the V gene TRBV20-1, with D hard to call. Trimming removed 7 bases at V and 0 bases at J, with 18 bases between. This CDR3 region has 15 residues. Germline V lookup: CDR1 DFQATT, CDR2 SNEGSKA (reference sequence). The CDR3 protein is CSVSWGALMNTEAFF. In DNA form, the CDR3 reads TGCAGTGTGTCTTGGGGTGCGCTCATGAACACTGAAGCTTTCTTT.

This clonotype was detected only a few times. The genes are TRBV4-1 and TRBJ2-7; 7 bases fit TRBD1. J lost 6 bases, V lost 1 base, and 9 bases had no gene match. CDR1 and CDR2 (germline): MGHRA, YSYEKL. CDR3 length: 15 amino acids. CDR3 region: CASSQVTGDLGEQYF. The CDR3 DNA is TGCGCCAGCAGCCAAGTTACAGGGGATTTGGGCGAGCAGTACTTC.

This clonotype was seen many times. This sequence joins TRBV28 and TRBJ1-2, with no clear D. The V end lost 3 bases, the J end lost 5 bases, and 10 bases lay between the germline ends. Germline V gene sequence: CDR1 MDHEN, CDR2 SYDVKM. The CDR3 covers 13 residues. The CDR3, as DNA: TGTGCCAGCAGTTTTTCCAGTTCTTATGGCTACACCTTC. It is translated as CASSFSSSYGYTF.

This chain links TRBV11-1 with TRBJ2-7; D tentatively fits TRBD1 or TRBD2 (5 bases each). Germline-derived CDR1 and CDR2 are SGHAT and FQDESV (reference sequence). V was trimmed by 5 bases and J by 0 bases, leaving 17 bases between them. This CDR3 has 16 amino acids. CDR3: CASSPDGARSSYEQYF. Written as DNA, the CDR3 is TGTGCCAGCAGCCCAGACGGGGCTAGGAGCTCCTACGAGCAGTACTTC.

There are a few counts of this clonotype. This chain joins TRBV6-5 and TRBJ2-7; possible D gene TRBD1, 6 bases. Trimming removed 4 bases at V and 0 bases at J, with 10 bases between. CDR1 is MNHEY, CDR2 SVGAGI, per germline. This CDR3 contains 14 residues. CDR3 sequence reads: CASSSQGLSYEQYF. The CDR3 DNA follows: TGTGCCAGCAGTTCACAGGGCCTCTCCTACGAGCAGTACTTC.

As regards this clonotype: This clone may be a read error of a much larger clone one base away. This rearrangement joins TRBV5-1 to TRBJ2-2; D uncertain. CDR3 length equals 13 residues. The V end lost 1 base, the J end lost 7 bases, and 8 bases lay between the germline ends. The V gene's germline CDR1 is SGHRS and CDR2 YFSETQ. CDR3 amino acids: CASSLIRNGELFF. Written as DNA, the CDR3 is TGCGCCAGCAGCTTGATCAGGAACGGGGAGCTGTTTTTT.

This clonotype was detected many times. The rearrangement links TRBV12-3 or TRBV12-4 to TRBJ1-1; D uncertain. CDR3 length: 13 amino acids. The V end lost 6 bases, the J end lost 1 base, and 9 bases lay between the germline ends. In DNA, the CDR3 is TGTGCCAGCAGCATAGGGTGGAACACTGAAGCTTTCTTT. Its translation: CASSIGWNTEAFF.

In DNA, the CDR3 is TGTGCCAGCCGTTTAGGACAGGGGGTTCCCGGGGAGCTGTTTTTT. Translation gives CASRLGQGVPGELFF. The chain is built from TRBV6-5 and TRBJ2-2; 10 bases are shared with TRBD1. V lost 8 bases and J lost 6; bases outside the gene matches: 9. The germline CDR1 and CDR2 sequences are MNHEY and SVGAGI. The CDR3 covers 15 residues.

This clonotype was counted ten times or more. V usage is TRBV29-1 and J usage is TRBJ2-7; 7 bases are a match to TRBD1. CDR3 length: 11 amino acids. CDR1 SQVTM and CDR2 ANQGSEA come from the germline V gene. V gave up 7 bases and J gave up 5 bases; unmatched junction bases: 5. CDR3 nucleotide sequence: TGCAGCGCAGGGGGATTCGACGAGCAGTACTTC. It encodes CSAGGFDEQYF.

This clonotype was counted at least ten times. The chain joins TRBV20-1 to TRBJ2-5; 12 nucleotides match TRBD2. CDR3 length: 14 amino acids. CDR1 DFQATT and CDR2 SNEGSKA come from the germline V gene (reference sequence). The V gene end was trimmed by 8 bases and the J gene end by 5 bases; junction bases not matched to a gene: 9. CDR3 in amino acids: CSCSSGRAEETQYF. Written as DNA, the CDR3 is TGCAGTTGCTCTAGCGGGAGGGCCGAGGAGACCCAGTACTTC.

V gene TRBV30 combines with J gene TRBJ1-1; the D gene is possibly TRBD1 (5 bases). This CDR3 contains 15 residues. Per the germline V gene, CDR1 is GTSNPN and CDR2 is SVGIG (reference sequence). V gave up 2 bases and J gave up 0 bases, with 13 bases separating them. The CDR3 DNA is TGTGCCTGGAGTTTAACCGGGACCCTGAACACTGAAGCTTTCTTT. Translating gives CAWSLTGTLNTEAFF. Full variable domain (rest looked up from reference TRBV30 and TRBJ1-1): SQTIHQWPATLVQPVGSPLSLECTVEGTSNPNLYWYRQAAGRGLQLLFYSVGIGQISSEVPQNLSASRPQDRQFILSSKKLLLSDSGFYLCAWSLTGTLNTEAFFGQGTRLTVV.

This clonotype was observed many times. CDR3 sequence (DNA): TGTGCCAGCAGCCAGGCAGACTATGGCTACACCTTC. It encodes CASSQADYGYTF. The chain recombines TRBV3-1 with TRBJ1-2; no clear D gene. The length of the CDR3 is 12 residues. CDR1 LGHDT and CDR2 YNNKEL come from the germline V gene (reference sequence). The V and J ends lost 3 bases and 3 bases respectively, with 5 bases between them.

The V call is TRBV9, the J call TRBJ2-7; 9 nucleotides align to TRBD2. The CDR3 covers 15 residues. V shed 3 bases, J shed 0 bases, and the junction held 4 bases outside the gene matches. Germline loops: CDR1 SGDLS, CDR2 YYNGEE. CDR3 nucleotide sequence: TGTGCCAGCAGCGGTGCTAGCGGGGCCTCCTACGAGCAGTACTTC. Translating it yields CASSGASGASYEQYF.

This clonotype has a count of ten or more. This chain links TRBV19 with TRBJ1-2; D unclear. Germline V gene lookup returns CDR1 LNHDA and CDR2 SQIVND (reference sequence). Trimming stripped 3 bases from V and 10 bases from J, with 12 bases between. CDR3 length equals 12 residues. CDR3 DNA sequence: TGTGCCAGTAGTATGGCCGGGGTGGCCTACACCTTC. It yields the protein CASSMAGVAYTF. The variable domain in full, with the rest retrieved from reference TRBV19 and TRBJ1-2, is DGGITQSPKYLFRKEGQNVTLSCEQNLNHDAMYWYRQDPGQGLRLIYYSQIVNDFQKGDIAEGYSVSREKKESFPLTVTSAQKNPTAFYLCASSMAGVAYTFGSGTRLTVV.

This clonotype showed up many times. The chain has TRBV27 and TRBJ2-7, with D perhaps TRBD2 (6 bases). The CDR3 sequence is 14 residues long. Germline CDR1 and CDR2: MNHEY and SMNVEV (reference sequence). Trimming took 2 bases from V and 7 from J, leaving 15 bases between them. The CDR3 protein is CASSLLGGEGEQYF. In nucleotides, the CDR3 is TGTGCCAGCAGTTTACTCGGGGGTGAGGGGGAGCAGTACTTC.

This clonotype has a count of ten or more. CDR3 protein: CASTPTGTNTEAFF. CDR3 bases: TGTGCCAGCACCCCGACAGGGACCAACACTGAAGCTTTCTTT. This chain connects TRBV25-1 to TRBJ1-1; TRBD1 agrees at 7 bases. The CDR3 extends over 14 amino acids. The germline CDR1 and CDR2 sequences are MGHDK and SYGVNS. V lost 7 bases, J lost 2 bases, and 7 bases stayed unmatched.

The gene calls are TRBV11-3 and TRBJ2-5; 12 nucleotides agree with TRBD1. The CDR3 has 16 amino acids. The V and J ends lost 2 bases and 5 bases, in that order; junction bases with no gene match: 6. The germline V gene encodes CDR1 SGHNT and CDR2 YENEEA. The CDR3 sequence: CASSLSGTGGVETQYF. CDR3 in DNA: TGTGCCAGCAGCTTATCCGGGACAGGGGGCGTTGAGACCCAGTACTTC.

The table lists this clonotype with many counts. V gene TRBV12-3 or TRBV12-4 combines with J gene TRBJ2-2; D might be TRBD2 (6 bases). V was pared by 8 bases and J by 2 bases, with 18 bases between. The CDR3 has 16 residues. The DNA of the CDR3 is TGTGCCAGCGTGGGGGGACGGACCCTAAACACCGGGGAGCTGTTTTTT. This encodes CASVGGRTLNTGELFF.

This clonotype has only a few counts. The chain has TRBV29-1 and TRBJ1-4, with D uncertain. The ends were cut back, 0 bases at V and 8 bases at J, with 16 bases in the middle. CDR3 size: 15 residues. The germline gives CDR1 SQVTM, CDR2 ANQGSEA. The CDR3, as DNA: TGCAGCGTTGAAGATAACCTCCCAGGCGGCGAAAAACTGTTTTTT. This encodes CSVEDNLPGGEKLFF.

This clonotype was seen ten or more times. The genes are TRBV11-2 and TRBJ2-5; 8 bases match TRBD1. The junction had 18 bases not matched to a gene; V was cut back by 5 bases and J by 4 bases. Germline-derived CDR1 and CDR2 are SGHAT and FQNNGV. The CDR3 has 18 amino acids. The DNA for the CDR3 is TGTGCCAGCAGCACGGGGACAGGCGGTGTGGGTAGGCGAGAGACCCAGTACTTC. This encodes CASSTGTGGVGRRETQYF.

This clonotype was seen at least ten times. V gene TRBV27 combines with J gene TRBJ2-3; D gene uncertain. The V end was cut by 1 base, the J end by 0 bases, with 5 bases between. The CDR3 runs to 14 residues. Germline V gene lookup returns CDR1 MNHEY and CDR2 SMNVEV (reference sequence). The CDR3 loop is CASSLYASTDTQYF. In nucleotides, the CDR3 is TGTGCCAGCAGTTTATATGCTAGCACAGATACGCAGTATTTT.

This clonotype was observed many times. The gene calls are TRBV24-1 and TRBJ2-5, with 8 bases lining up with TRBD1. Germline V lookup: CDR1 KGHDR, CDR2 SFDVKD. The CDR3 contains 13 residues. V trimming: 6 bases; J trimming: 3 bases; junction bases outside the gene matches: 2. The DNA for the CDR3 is TGTGCCACCAGTCCACAGGGGGAAGAGACCCAGTACTTC. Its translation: CATSPQGEETQYF.

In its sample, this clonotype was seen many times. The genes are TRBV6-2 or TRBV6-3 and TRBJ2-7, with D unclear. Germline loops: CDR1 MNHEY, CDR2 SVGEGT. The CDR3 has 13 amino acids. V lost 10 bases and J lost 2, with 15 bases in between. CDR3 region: CATNSGLTYEQYF. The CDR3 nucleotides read TGTGCCACCAATAGTGGGTTGACCTACGAGCAGTACTTC.

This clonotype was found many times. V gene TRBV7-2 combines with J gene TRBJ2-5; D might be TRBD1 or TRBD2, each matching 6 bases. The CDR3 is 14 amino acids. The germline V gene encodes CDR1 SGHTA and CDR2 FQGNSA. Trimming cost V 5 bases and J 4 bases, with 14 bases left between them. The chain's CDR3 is CASSPQGGGETQYF. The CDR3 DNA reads TGTGCCAGCAGCCCACAGGGAGGAGGAGAGACCCAGTACTTC.

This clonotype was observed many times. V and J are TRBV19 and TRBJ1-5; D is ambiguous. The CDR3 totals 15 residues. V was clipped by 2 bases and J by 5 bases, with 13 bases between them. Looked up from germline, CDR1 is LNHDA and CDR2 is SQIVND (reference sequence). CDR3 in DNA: TGTGCCAGTAGTATACCCAGAAGGAGGGATCAGCCCCAGCATTTT. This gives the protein CASSIPRRRDQPQHF.

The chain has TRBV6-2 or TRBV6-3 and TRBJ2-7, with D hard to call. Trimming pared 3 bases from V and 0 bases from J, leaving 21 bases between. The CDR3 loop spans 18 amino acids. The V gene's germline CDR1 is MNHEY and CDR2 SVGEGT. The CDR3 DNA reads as TGTGCCAGCAGTTATATCGCCTACGGAGTACATTACTCCTACGAGCAGTACTTC. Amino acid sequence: CASSYIAYGVHYSYEQYF.

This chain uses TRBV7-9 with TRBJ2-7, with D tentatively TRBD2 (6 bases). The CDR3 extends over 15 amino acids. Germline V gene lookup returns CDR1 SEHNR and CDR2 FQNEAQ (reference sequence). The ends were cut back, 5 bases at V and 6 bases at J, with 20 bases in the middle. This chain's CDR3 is CASSPPGGRGLEQYF. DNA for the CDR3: TGTGCCAGCAGCCCCCCAGGAGGGCGGGGTCTCGAGCAGTACTTC.

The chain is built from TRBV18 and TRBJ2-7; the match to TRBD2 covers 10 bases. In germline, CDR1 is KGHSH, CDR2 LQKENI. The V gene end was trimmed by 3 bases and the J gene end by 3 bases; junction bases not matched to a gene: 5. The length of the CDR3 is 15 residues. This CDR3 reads CASSPPSGSIYEQYF. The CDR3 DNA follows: TGTGCCAGCTCACCTCCTAGCGGGAGTATCTACGAGCAGTACTTC.